This T cell receptor (beta chain) appears in the sequencing data of a study of T cells in Graves' hyperthyroidism and ophthalmopathy. TCR beta CDR3 region amplification was performed from RNA transcripts. The study used the HTBI primer set for a first-round RT-PCR of the TCR CDR3. MiXCR, applied by TCRdb to the multiplex PCR reads, yields one record per CDR3 protein. The repertoire consists of some 600,000 distinct CDR3 sequences, with more than 11% occurring once and the leading ten covering 5.8%. The study, taken as a whole, reports: Classification by a 13 V-J model distinguished ophthalmopathy from stable hyperthyroidism.

CDR3 length: 14 residues. V dropped 4 bases and J dropped 4 bases, with 12 bases sitting between them. Germline V CDR1 and CDR2: LGHDT, YNNKEL (reference sequence). There are many counts of this clonotype. Its matching antigen is unknown. The sequenced material came from blood. V usage is TRBV3-1 and J usage is TRBJ2-3; TRBD1 is a possible D gene (6 bases). The receptor was derived from a woman in her 30s with Graves' hyperthyroidism that later progressed to Graves' ophthalmopathy. Here the CDR3 DNA reads TGTGCCAGCAGCCCTAGGACAGATGCAGATACGCAGTATTTT. Translated, it gives CASSPRTDADTQYF.